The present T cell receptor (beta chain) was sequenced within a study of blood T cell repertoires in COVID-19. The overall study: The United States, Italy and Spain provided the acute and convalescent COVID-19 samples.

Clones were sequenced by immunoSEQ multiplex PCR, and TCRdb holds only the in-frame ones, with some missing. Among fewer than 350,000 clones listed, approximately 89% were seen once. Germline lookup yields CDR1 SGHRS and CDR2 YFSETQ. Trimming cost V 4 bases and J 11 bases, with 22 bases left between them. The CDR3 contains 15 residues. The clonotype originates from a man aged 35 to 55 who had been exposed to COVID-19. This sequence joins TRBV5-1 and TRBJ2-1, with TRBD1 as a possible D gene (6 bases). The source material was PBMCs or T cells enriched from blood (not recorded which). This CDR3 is CASSPGDRDTGKQFF. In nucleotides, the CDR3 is TGCGCCAGCAGCCCCGGGGACCGGGACACCGGAAAGCAGTTCTTC.